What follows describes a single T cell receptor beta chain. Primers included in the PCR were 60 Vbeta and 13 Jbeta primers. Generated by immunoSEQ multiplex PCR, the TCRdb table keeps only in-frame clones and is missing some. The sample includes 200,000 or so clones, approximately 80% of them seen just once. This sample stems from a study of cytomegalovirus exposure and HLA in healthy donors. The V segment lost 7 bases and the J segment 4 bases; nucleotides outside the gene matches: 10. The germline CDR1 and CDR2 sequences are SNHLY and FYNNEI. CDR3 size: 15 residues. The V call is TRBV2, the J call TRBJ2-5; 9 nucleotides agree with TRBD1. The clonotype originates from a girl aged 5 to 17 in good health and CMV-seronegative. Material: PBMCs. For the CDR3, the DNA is TGTGCCAGCACCCGGGGACAGGGAATCCTAGAGACCCAGTACTTC. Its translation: CASTRGQGILETQYF.